The clone carrying this TCR beta chain was seen a handful of times. The antigen is unknown. The data were taken from a study of persistence of HIV-infected CD4 T cells. The stimulus was lysate of CMV-infected fibroblasts, around 9.3 ug/mL. CD40L/CD69 double-negative CD45RO-high memory CD4+ T cells were collected. The immunoSEQ assay was version 4, run in survey mode. TCRdb's table, derived via immunoSEQ multiplex PCR, lists solely in-frame clones and lacks some. This table holds fewer than 40,000 clones, roughly four fifths found once. J gave up 4 bases and V 5 bases, and 9 bases lay outside the gene matches. The CDR3 consists of 15 residues. CDR1 SGHTA and CDR2 FQGNSA come from the germline V gene. Findings and limits, study-wide: Rare CMV-responding cells carrying HIV-1 proviruses were not analyzed separately for TCR. Antigen-responding cells were enriched for degenerate expanded CDR3beta sequences.

The chain combines TRBV7-2 with TRBJ1-2; 8 bases are shared with TRBD1. The specimen was CD4+ T cells sorted from PBMCs after roughly 18-hour stimulation, collected from a patient who received antiretroviral therapy. This receptor was identified in an adult man with HIV who was CMV-seropositive. The CDR3 protein is CASSELKQGVYGYTF. The CDR3 DNA reads TGTGCCAGCAGCGAGCTCAAACAGGGGGTCTATGGCTACACCTTC.